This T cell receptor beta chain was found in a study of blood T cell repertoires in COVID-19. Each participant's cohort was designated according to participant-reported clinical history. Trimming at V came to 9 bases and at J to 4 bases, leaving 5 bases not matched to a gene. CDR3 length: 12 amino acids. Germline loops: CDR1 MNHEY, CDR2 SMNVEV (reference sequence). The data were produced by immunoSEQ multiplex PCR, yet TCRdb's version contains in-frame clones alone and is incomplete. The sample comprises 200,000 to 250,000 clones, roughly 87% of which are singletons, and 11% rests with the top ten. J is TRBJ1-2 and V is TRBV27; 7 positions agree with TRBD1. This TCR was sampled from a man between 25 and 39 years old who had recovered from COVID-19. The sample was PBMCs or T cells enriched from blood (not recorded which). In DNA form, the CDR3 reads TGTGCCAGTAAGGGACAGTTCTATGGCTACACCTTC. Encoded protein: CASKGQFYGYTF.